The 26 T cell receptor beta chains reported below all come from one sample, sequenced in a study of T cells in Graves' hyperthyroidism and ophthalmopathy. Regions amplified from RNA transcripts were the TCR beta CDR3 regions. HTBI primers were used for first-round RT-PCR of the TCR CDR3. TCRdb re-derived calls from the multiplex PCR reads in MiXCR, one entry per CDR3 protein. The repertoire has fewer than 750,000 distinct CDR3 sequences, roughly 14% of them found once; the top ten carry approximately 12%. Sequencing was performed on blood. These receptors came from a woman aged 45 to 65 with Graves' ophthalmopathy.

This clonotype was recorded many times. As DNA, the CDR3 is TGTGCCAGCAGTCTCGGACAGGGGCAGTTCTTC. Protein product: CASSLGQGQFF. The chain combines TRBV28 with TRBJ2-1; 8 nucleotides line up with TRBD1. V lost 5 bases and J lost 12; bases outside the gene matches: 3. Germline loops: CDR1 MDHEN, CDR2 SYDVKM. The CDR3 is 11 amino acids.

This clonotype appeared a few times. This chain connects TRBV29-1 to TRBJ1-6, with a possible D match to TRBD1 (5 bases). The ends were cut back, 5 bases at V and 2 bases at J, with 16 bases in the middle. The CDR3 totals 16 residues. CDR1 is SQVTM, CDR2 ANQGSEA, per germline. The CDR3 spells CSVRDSGGPYNSPLHF. In DNA, the CDR3 is TGCAGCGTTCGGGACTCCGGAGGCCCCTATAATTCACCCCTCCACTTT.

This clonotype was observed many times. The chain has TRBV6-1 and TRBJ2-7, with 8 nucleotides matching TRBD1. Germline CDR1 MNHNS, CDR2 SASEGT. The ends lost 5 bases at V and 7 bases at J; junction bases unmatched: 7. The CDR3 contains 13 residues. In nucleotides, the CDR3 is TGTGCCAGCAGTTCAGGGGGCGTCGATGAGCAGTACTTC. Protein product: CASSSGGVDEQYF.

V is TRBV10-3 and J is TRBJ1-4, with 9 bases matching TRBD1. Germline V gene lookup returns CDR1 ENHRY and CDR2 SYGVKD. The ends lost 10 bases at V and 5 bases at J; junction bases unmatched: 2. This CDR3 comprises 12 residues. CDR3 bases: TGTGCCAGCGGGACAGGGAATGAAAAACTGTTTTTT. Residues: CASGTGNEKLFF.

This clonotype was counted many times. The genes are TRBV30 and TRBJ2-2; perhaps D is TRBD1 or TRBD2 (5 bases each). Per the germline V gene, CDR1 is GTSNPN and CDR2 is SVGIG (reference sequence). V lost 6 bases, J lost 9 bases, and 20 bases lay in between. The CDR3 is 14 amino acids. The CDR3 is CACTGTNTARELFF. DNA of the CDR3: TGTGCCTGCACCGGGACCAATACCGCCCGGGAGCTGTTTTTT.

Remarks on this clonotype: A read error may explain this, as a much larger clone is one base away. The chain recombines TRBV7-9 with TRBJ2-3, with 10 nucleotides matching TRBD2. The germline V gene has CDR1 SEHNR and CDR2 FQNEAQ (reference sequence). The ends lost 5 bases at V and 4 bases at J; junction bases unmatched: 15. The CDR3 is made up of 18 amino acids. In nucleotides, the CDR3 is TGTGCCAGCAGCGTACTAGCGGGATTTGCTAGGTTCGCAGATACGCAGTATTTT. Protein sequence: CASSVLAGFARFADTQYF.

A few counts support this clonotype. The chain carries TRBV24-1 and TRBJ1-5; tentative D call: TRBD1 (5 bases). This CDR3 has 15 amino acids. CDR1 and CDR2 from the germline V gene are KGHDR and SFDVKD. V gave up 2 bases and J gave up 2 bases, with 9 bases separating them. For the CDR3, the DNA is TGTGCCACCAGTGATTCGGGGCTCGGCAATCAGCCCCAGCATTTT. This sequence encodes CATSDSGLGNQPQHF.

This clonotype has a count of ten or more. V is TRBV15 and J is TRBJ2-7; 8 bases match TRBD2. The germline gives CDR1 LNHNV, CDR2 YYDKDF (reference sequence). This CDR3 contains 15 residues. Trimming at V came to 3 bases and at J to 2 bases, leaving 6 bases not matched to a gene. CDR3 amino acids: CATSSGRGNPYEQYF. The CDR3 DNA reads as TGTGCCACCAGCAGCGGGAGGGGGAATCCCTACGAGCAGTACTTC.

V is TRBV10-3 and J is TRBJ2-1; the D gene is possibly TRBD2 (6 bases). The V end was cut by 8 bases, the J end by 6 bases, with 11 bases between. The CDR3 sequence is 12 residues long. Germline CDR1 reads ENHRY; CDR2 reads SYGVKD. The CDR3 DNA reads as TGTGCCATCGCGGCTAGCGCCAATGAGCAGTTCTTC. Protein sequence: CAIAASANEQFF.

This clonotype has more than one count but fewer than ten. J is TRBJ2-1 and V is TRBV27; D possibly corresponds to TRBD2 (6 bases). Germline V CDR1 and CDR2: MNHEY, SMNVEV (reference sequence). The CDR3 totals 16 residues. Between the trimmed V and J ends, which lost 5 bases and 6 bases, there was a span of 20 bases. CDR3 residues: CASSDPDYPWSNEQFF. CDR3 coding DNA: TGTGCCAGCAGTGATCCGGACTACCCTTGGAGCAATGAGCAGTTCTTC.

A remark on this clonotype: A read error is possible here, since a much larger clone lies one base away. The genes are TRBV7-9 and TRBJ2-7; 12 positions match TRBD2. Germline V gives CDR1 SEHNR, CDR2 FQNEAQ (reference sequence). This CDR3 contains 15 residues. DNA for the CDR3: TGTGCCAGCAGCAACCTAGCGGGGGGGGCCTGGGAGCGGTACTTC. Translated: CASSNLAGGAWERYF.

Many counts were recorded for this clonotype. The chain recombines TRBV5-1 with TRBJ1-1; D is unclear. Trimming pared 1 base from V and 1 base from J, leaving 5 bases between. CDR1 is SGHRS, CDR2 YFSETQ, per germline. This CDR3 spans 13 amino acids. In DNA, the CDR3 is TGCGCCAGCAGCTTGTTAGCGAACACTGAAGCTTTCTTT. It codes for CASSLLANTEAFF.

This clonotype was counted at least ten times. This chain connects TRBV4-3 to TRBJ2-5, with TRBD1 matching 9 bases. The CDR3 is 16 residues long. Germline V lookup: CDR1 LGHNA, CDR2 YSLEER. J was trimmed by 5 bases and V by 3 bases; bases with no gene match: 10. As DNA, the CDR3 is TGCGCCAGCAGCCAGACAAGGGGGACAGGGTCGGAGACCCAGTACTTC. Amino acids: CASSQTRGTGSETQYF.

This clonotype was observed a handful of times. The genes are TRBV28 and TRBJ2-5; D is perhaps TRBD1 (6 bases). CDR1 is MDHEN and CDR2 is SYDVKM in the germline V gene. V was shortened by 9 bases and J by 0 bases, with 8 bases between the two germline ends. CDR3 size: 12 residues. This CDR3 reads CASQGYQETQYF. CDR3 DNA: TGTGCCAGTCAGGGGTACCAAGAGACCCAGTACTTC.

Only a few counts were recorded for this clonotype. The V call is TRBV6-2 or TRBV6-3, the J call TRBJ2-1; D call uncertain. V lost 4 bases and J lost 6, with 10 bases in between. This CDR3 contains 13 residues. CDR1 is MNHEY, CDR2 SVGEGT, per germline. CDR3 loop: CASSWGRANEQFF. Written as DNA, the CDR3 is TGTGCCAGCAGTTGGGGTCGAGCCAATGAGCAGTTCTTC.

This clonotype has only a few counts. The rearrangement joins TRBV15 to TRBJ2-6; TRBD2 aligns across 9 bases. Germline CDR1 is LNHNV and CDR2 is YYDKDF (reference sequence). There are 17 residues in the CDR3. J gave up 1 base and V 2 bases, and 3 bases lay outside the gene matches. CDR3 DNA sequence: TGTGCCACCAGCAGACTAGCGGGATTATCTGGGGCCAACGTCCTGACTTTC. Residues: CATSRLAGLSGANVLTF.

This clonotype was picked up many times. This sequence joins TRBV28 and TRBJ2-3; TRBD2 aligns across 9 bases. The CDR3 consists of 16 residues. CDR1 is MDHEN and CDR2 is SYDVKM in the germline V gene. The ends lost 5 bases at V and 7 bases at J; junction bases unmatched: 13. The CDR3, as DNA: TGTGCCAGCAGTCCCCCTCTAGCGGGACGTAGGAATACGCAGTATTTT. Translated, it gives CASSPPLAGRRNTQYF. The full variable domain, in which reference TRBV28 and TRBJ2-3 provide the parts outside the CDR3, is DVKVTQSSRYLVKRTGEKVFLECVQDMDHENMFWYRQDPGLGLRLIYFSYDVKMKEKGDIPEGYSVSREKKERFSLILESASTNQTSMYLCASSPPLAGRRNTQYFGPGTRLTVL.

This sequence joins TRBV12-3 or TRBV12-4 and TRBJ1-1, with D perhaps TRBD1 (6 bases). Trimming removed 5 bases from V and 3 bases from J, with 22 bases in between. The CDR3 contains 17 residues. Here the CDR3 reads CASSIWGRYSGDTEAFF. CDR3 nucleotide sequence: TGTGCCAGCAGTATTTGGGGGCGATATTCAGGGGACACTGAAGCTTTCTTT.

The chain joins TRBV5-4 to TRBJ1-2; D may be TRBD1 (6 bases). Germline CDR1 and CDR2: SGHNT and YYREEE (reference sequence). The CDR3 consists of 15 residues. The ends were cut back, 2 bases at V and 0 bases at J, with 11 bases in the middle. In DNA, the CDR3 is TGTGCCAGCAGCTTAGGACAGCCAGCTAACTATGGCTACACCTTC. Amino acid sequence: CASSLGQPANYGYTF.

The chain has TRBV19 and TRBJ1-2; no reliable D call. Trimming stripped 3 bases from V and 1 base from J, with 9 bases between. The CDR3 loop spans 14 amino acids. CDR1 and CDR2 from the germline V gene are LNHDA and SQIVND (reference sequence). For the CDR3, the DNA is TGTGCCAGTAGTATGTCTACTTATAACTATGGCTACACCTTC. Its translation: CASSMSTYNYGYTF.

The rearrangement links TRBV9 to TRBJ2-7; maybe TRBD1 (6 bases). The V gene's germline CDR1 is SGDLS and CDR2 YYNGEE. V dropped 4 bases and J dropped 2 bases, with 13 bases sitting between them. The CDR3 length is 14 residues. The CDR3 DNA reads TGTGCCAGCAGCCGGACAGTTCTAACCTACGAGCAGTACTTC. This sequence encodes CASSRTVLTYEQYF.

This clonotype was found many times. The chain is built from TRBV12-3 or TRBV12-4 and TRBJ2-1; D is ambiguous. V dropped 3 bases and J dropped 4 bases, with 7 bases sitting between them. The CDR3 extends over 13 amino acids. The CDR3 here is CASSLAVYNEQFF. The CDR3 bases are TGTGCCAGCAGTTTGGCTGTATACAATGAGCAGTTCTTC.

The V call is TRBV9, the J call TRBJ2-3; TRBD2 agrees at 10 bases. The CDR3 sequence is 15 residues long. The germline V gene has CDR1 SGDLS and CDR2 YYNGEE. V was clipped by 7 bases and J by 4 bases; unmatched bases: 9. This CDR3 is CASGGLAETSDTQYF. DNA for the CDR3: TGTGCCAGCGGAGGACTAGCGGAAACTTCAGATACGCAGTATTTT.

Many counts were recorded for this clonotype. The chain carries TRBV15 and TRBJ2-7, with unresolved D. Trimming shortened V by 5 bases and J by 3 bases, and 20 bases separated the two germline ends. This CDR3 has 16 residues. Germline V gene lookup returns CDR1 LNHNV and CDR2 YYDKDF (reference sequence). The CDR3 spells CATSESSGPRVYEQYF. The DNA of the CDR3 is TGTGCCACCAGCGAATCTTCAGGTCCTAGAGTCTACGAGCAGTACTTC.

This clonotype came up a few times. The genes are TRBV5-1 and TRBJ1-1, with 8 positions matching TRBD1. The trim removed 3 bases at V and 3 bases at J, leaving 4 bases unmatched. The CDR3 spans 14 residues. The germline V gene has CDR1 SGHRS and CDR2 YFSETQ. DNA for the CDR3: TGCGCCAGCAGCTCGAAGACAGGGGACACTGAAGCTTTCTTT. Translation gives CASSSKTGDTEAFF.

This clonotype was detected only a few times. In nucleotides, the CDR3 is TGTGCCAGCAAGGGGCGGGGGGCTGGAAACACCATATATTTT. It codes for CASKGRGAGNTIYF. The rearrangement links TRBV7-8 to TRBJ1-3, with D perhaps matching TRBD1 (5 bases). The CDR3 covers 14 residues. Germline V lookup: CDR1 SGHVS, CDR2 FQNEAQ. Trimming took 7 bases from V and 2 from J, leaving 12 bases between them.